The 23 T cell receptor beta chains below all came from one sample that was sequenced in a study of blood T cell repertoires in COVID-19. Libraries were prepared by immunoSEQ multiplex PCR; TCRdb keeps only in-frame clonotypes and omits some of them. The sample lists about 200,000 clones; more than 75% were seen once. Sequenced sample: peripheral blood. The receptors were gathered from a man over 45 with acute or convalescent COVID-19.

This chain connects TRBV7-2 to TRBJ1-1, with D unresolved. Trimming stripped 1 base from V and 11 bases from J, with 17 bases between. The CDR3 has 14 amino acids. CDR1 SGHTA and CDR2 FQGNSA come from the germline V gene. The CDR3 region has the DNA TGTGCCAGCAGCTTAGGAATCGGCGGGAAAGGGGCTTTCTTT. Translation: CASSLGIGGKGAFF.

V and J are TRBV5-6 and TRBJ1-1; TRBD1 matches at 7 bases. V was clipped by 0 bases and J by 2 bases; unmatched bases: 4. CDR1 and CDR2 (germline): SGHDT, YYEEEE. The CDR3 contains 15 residues. The chain's CDR3 is CASSLVGQSNTEAFF. The CDR3 region has the DNA TGTGCCAGCAGCTTGGTGGGACAGTCAAACACTGAAGCTTTCTTT.

The chain recombines TRBV4-1 with TRBJ1-1, with TRBD1 matching over 8 bases. This CDR3 has 15 amino acids. Per germline, CDR1 MGHRA and CDR2 YSYEKL. V dropped 1 base and J dropped 1; count of bases not matched to a gene: 2. The CDR3 coding sequence is TGCGCCAGCAGCCAAGCGGACAGGGCGAACACTGAAGCTTTCTTT. Protein sequence: CASSQADRANTEAFF.

The V call is TRBV6-1, the J call TRBJ2-7; D remains unclear. This CDR3 has 15 amino acids. V lost 1 base and J 1 base, leaving 11 bases between the germline ends. Germline CDR1 and CDR2: MNHNS and SASEGT. For the CDR3, the DNA is TGTGCCAGCAGTGAAGGCCAGGTGATATCCTACGAGCAGTACTTC. It translates to CASSEGQVISYEQYF.

The chain carries TRBV9 and TRBJ2-7; a weak D match, TRBD2 (6 bases). CDR3 length: 14 residues. The germline gives CDR1 SGDLS, CDR2 YYNGEE. V was trimmed by 4 bases and J by 4 bases, leaving 15 bases between them. CDR3 protein: CASSSGLSLYEQYF. CDR3 nucleotides: TGTGCCAGCAGCTCCGGACTATCTTTGTACGAGCAGTACTTC.

The J gene is TRBJ1-1, the V gene TRBV13; possibly TRBD1 for D (5 bases). CDR1 is PRHDT and CDR2 is FYEKMQ in the germline V gene (reference sequence). V was clipped by 1 base and J by 2 bases, with 11 bases between them. There are 15 residues in the CDR3. CDR3 in amino acids: CASSLVRTPNTEAFF. DNA for the CDR3: TGTGCCAGCAGCTTAGTTCGGACACCAAACACTGAAGCTTTCTTT.

This chain connects TRBV19 to TRBJ2-1, with TRBD1 matching 10 bases. The CDR3 runs 16 residues. J gave up 4 bases and V 1 base, and 4 bases lay outside the gene matches. Germline CDR1 LNHDA, CDR2 SQIVND (reference sequence). This chain's CDR3 is CASSIGRGQGYNEQFF. In DNA, the CDR3 is TGTGCCAGTAGTATAGGCAGGGGACAGGGGTACAATGAGCAGTTCTTC. Based on the CDR3 plus reference TRBV19 and TRBJ2-1, the full variable domain is DGGITQSPKYLFRKEGQNVTLSCEQNLNHDAMYWYRQDPGQGLRLIYYSQIVNDFQKGDIAEGYSVSREKKESFPLTVTSAQKNPTAFYLCASSIGRGQGYNEQFFGPGTRLTVL.

The sample holds one count of this clone. This rearrangement joins TRBV24-1 to TRBJ2-1, with 14 bases lining up with TRBD2. The CDR3 runs to 18 residues. In germline, CDR1 is KGHDR, CDR2 SFDVKD. Trimming cost V 2 bases and J 6 bases; bases outside gene matches: 8. The CDR3, as DNA: TGTGCCACCAGTGATTCCTTAGGGACTAGCGGGGGCCCCAATGAGCAGTTCTTC. As protein: CATSDSLGTSGGPNEQFF.

The chain links TRBV19 to TRBJ1-5, with a tentative D call TRBD1 (5 bases). The ends were cut back, 3 bases at V and 9 bases at J, with 21 bases in the middle. This CDR3 region has 16 residues. Per germline, CDR1 LNHDA and CDR2 SQIVND (reference sequence). The CDR3 coding sequence is TGTGCCAGTAGTATCTTCCAGGGAGGGGCACTCAGGCCCCAGCATTTT. Protein sequence: CASSIFQGGALRPQHF.

The gene calls are TRBV7-9 and TRBJ1-6; 9 nucleotides align to TRBD1. Trimming cost V 5 bases and J 10 bases; bases outside gene matches: 6. The CDR3 has 14 residues. CDR1 and CDR2 (germline): SEHNR, FQNEAQ (reference sequence). CDR3 region: CASSLPGQGSPLHF. As DNA, the CDR3 is TGTGCCAGCAGCCTGCCGGGACAGGGCTCACCCCTCCACTTT.

This chain joins TRBV5-4 and TRBJ1-1; 12 bases match TRBD1. V shed 3 bases and J 1 base; nucleotides not matched to a gene: 4. The CDR3 spans 16 residues. Germline V CDR1 and CDR2: SGHNT, YYREEE (reference sequence). The CDR3: CASSWDRGRGNTEAFF. In DNA, the CDR3 is TGTGCCAGCAGCTGGGACAGGGGGCGTGGGAACACTGAAGCTTTCTTT.

The J gene is TRBJ1-2, the V gene TRBV5-1; D is unclear. Germline V lookup: CDR1 SGHRS, CDR2 YFSETQ. The V and J ends lost 0 bases and 1 base respectively, with 7 bases between them. CDR3 length equals 14 residues. Written as DNA, the CDR3 is TGCGCCAGCAGCTTGGGGCACTATAACTATGGCTACACCTTC. Its translation is CASSLGHYNYGYTF.

V gene TRBV30 combines with J gene TRBJ1-5; the match to TRBD1 covers 7 bases. Germline V gene lookup returns CDR1 GTSNPN and CDR2 SVGIG (reference sequence). The CDR3 runs 16 residues. J gave up 0 bases and V 2 bases, and 7 bases lay outside the gene matches. The CDR3 loop is CAWSPGTAISNQPQHF. In nucleotides, the CDR3 is TGTGCCTGGAGTCCCGGGACAGCCATTAGCAATCAGCCCCAGCATTTT.

CDR3 sequence (DNA): TGTGCCAGCAGTAGGACAGGCTGGCAGCCCCAGCATTTT. Translated, it gives CASSRTGWQPQHF. V is TRBV12-3 or TRBV12-4 and J is TRBJ1-5; 7 bases line up with TRBD1. This CDR3 contains 13 residues. The J segment lost 7 bases and the V segment lost 5 bases, leaving 5 bases of the junction unmatched.

The rearrangement joins TRBV21-1 to TRBJ2-2; TRBD1 reflects the table's D call only, with no check against the DNA. TRBV21-1 has pseudogene status. The CDR3 covers 15 residues. The CDR3 DNA reads as TGTGCCAGCAGCATGGGGCACTCGAACACCGGGGAGCTGTTTTTT. It codes for CASSMGHSNTGELFF.

The J gene is TRBJ1-1, the V gene TRBV11-2, with D possibly being TRBD1 (5 bases). CDR1 and CDR2 from the germline V gene are SGHAT and FQNNGV. CDR3 length equals 17 residues. Trimming left V 3 bases short and J 0 bases short, with 17 bases between. The CDR3 protein is CASSLDGGSFMNTEAFF. The CDR3 DNA reads TGTGCCAGCAGCTTGGACGGGGGGTCGTTTATGAACACTGAAGCTTTCTTT.

This clone is a singleton in its sample. V is TRBV28 and J is TRBJ1-2; no reliable D call. Trimming removed 6 bases at V and 8 bases at J, with 16 bases between. The CDR3 runs 13 residues. CDR1 is MDHEN, CDR2 SYDVKM, per germline. The CDR3 DNA is TGTGCCAGCAGCCCAGGCCAGGTCATCGGCTACACCTTC. It encodes CASSPGQVIGYTF.

The rearrangement joins TRBV7-2 to TRBJ2-2; D gene uncertain. CDR1 SGHTA and CDR2 FQGNSA come from the germline V gene. Trimming removed 1 base from V and 4 bases from J, with 7 bases in between. The CDR3 sequence is 14 residues long. CDR3 coding DNA: TGTGCCAGCAGCTTAGTTCCGAGCACCGGGGAGCTGTTTTTT. Its protein is CASSLVPSTGELFF.

This chain joins TRBV2 and TRBJ1-1, with 7 bases identical to TRBD1. Trimming removed 8 bases from V and 4 bases from J; junction bases left unmatched: 10. CDR1 is SNHLY, CDR2 FYNNEI, per germline. CDR3 length equals 14 residues. Here the CDR3 DNA reads TGTGCCAGCTTCCTCGGGACAGCGAGCACTGAAGCTTTCTTT. It translates to CASFLGTASTEAFF.

CDR3 sequence (DNA): TGTGCCAGCAGCAAACGTAGAGGGATCGAAGCTTTCTTT. Translating gives CASSKRRGIEAFF. The rearrangement links TRBV21-1 to TRBJ1-1. TRBV21-1 is an annotated pseudogene. The CDR3 covers 13 residues.

The V and J genes are TRBV6-5 and TRBJ2-2; 8 bases are shared with TRBD1. V lost 6 bases to trimming and J lost 3 bases; unmatched junction nucleotides: 3. There are 14 residues in the CDR3. Germline assignment: CDR1 MNHEY and CDR2 SVGAGI. CDR3 bases: TGTGCCAGCAGGACAGGGGCGGACACCGGGGAGCTGTTTTTT. Amino acid sequence: CASRTGADTGELFF.

The chain uses TRBV30 and TRBJ1-6, with D perhaps matching TRBD1 (6 bases). In germline, CDR1 is GTSNPN, CDR2 SVGIG (reference sequence). The CDR3 loop spans 14 amino acids. V lost 7 bases and J lost 9, with 19 bases in between. CDR3 loop: CASARTVRSSPLHF. The CDR3 nucleotides are TGTGCCTCGGCCAGGACAGTGAGAAGTTCACCCCTCCACTTT.

V usage is TRBV10-2 and J usage is TRBJ1-1; TRBD1 matches 10 bases. The CDR3 length is 14 residues. CDR1 is WSHSY, CDR2 SAAADI, per germline. V gave up 7 bases and J gave up 5 bases; unmatched junction bases: 7. The CDR3 region is CASIGTGEGTEAFF. The CDR3 coding sequence is TGCGCCAGCATCGGGACAGGGGAGGGGACTGAAGCTTTCTTT.